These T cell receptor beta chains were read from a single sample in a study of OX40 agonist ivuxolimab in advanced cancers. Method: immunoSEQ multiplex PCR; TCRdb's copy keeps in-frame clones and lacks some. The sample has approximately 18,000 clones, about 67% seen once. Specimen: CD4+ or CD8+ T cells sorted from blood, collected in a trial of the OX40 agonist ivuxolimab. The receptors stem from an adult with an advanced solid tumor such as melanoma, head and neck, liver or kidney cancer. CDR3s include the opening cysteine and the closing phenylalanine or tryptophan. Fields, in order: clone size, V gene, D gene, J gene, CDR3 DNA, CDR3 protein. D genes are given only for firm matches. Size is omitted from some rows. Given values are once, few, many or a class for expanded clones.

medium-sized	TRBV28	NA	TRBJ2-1	TGTGCCAGCAGCGCGGATTTTAGCTCCTACAATGAGCAGTTCTTC	CASSADFSSYNEQFF
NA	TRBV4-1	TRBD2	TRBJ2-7	TGCGCCAGCAGCCACCCAGCGGGAGGCTACGAGCAGTACTTC	CASSHPAGGYEQYF
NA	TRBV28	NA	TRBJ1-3	TGTGCCAGCAGTTTAAGTGGAAACACCATATATTTT	CASSLSGNTIYF
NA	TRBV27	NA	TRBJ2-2	TGTGCCAGCAGTCGGGAGAACACCGGGGAGCTGTTTTTT	CASSRENTGELFF
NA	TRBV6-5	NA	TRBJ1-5	TGTGCCAGCGGGCCCGAGAATCAGCCCCAGCATTTT	CASGPENQPQHF
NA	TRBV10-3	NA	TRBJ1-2	TGTGCCATCAGTGAGTCGACTCTTGGGACACTCTATGGCTACACCTTC	CAISESTLGTLYGYTF
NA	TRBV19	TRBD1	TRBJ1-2	TGTGCCAGTACCGATGAGTCAGGGGGCGATGGCTACACCTTC	CASTDESGGDGYTF
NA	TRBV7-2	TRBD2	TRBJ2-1	TGTGCCAGCAGCTTGAGGGCGGGAGGGAGCAATGAGCAGTTCTTC	CASSLRAGGSNEQFF
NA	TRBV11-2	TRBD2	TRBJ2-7	TGTGCCAGCAGCTTATCCGGACTAGCGGGCGAGCAGTACTTC	CASSLSGLAGEQYF
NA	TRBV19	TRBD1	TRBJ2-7	TGTGCCAGTAGTAGTGCGACAGGGGCCTACGAGCAGTACTTC	CASSSATGAYEQYF
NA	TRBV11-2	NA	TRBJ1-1	TGTGCCAGCAGCTTTCTTACAGCTGAAGCTTTCTTT	CASSFLTAEAFF
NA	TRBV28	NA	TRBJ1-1	TGTGCCAGCAGGTTCGGGGGTGGAGCTTTCTTT	CASRFGGGAFF
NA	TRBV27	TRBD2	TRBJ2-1	TGTGCCAGCAGCGTAGCACTAGCGGGACTCAATGAGCAGTTCTTC	CASSVALAGLNEQFF
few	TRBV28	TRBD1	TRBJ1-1	TGTGCCAGCAGTTTTACCCGGGACAGGGCATACACTGAAGCTTTCTTT	CASSFTRDRAYTEAFF
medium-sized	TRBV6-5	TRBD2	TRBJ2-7	TGTGCCAGCAGTTACGGGGGGGGTGGCTCCTACGAGCAGTACTTC	CASSYGGGGSYEQYF
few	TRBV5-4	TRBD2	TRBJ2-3	TGTGCCAGCAGCTTGGGACTAGCGGGAGGGTCCTACACAGATACGCAGTATTTT	CASSLGLAGGSYTDTQYF
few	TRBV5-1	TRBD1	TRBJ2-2	TGCGCCAGCAGCTTGGGACAGGGGTTAAACACCGGGGAGCTGTTTTTT	CASSLGQGLNTGELFF
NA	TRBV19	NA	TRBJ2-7	TGTGCCAGTGCCCTAGACGGGAGCGTCGGATACGAGCAGTACTTC	CASALDGSVGYEQYF
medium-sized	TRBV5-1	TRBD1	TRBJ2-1	TGCGCCAGCAGCTTAACCGGGACAGTCGACAATGAGCAGTTCTTC	CASSLTGTVDNEQFF
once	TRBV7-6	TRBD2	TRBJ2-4	TGTGCCAGCAGCTTAGAGGCTAGCGGGGAAAGGAACATTCAGTACTTC	CASSLEASGERNIQYF
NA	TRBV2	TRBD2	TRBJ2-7	TGTGCCAGCGGGACTAGCGGGAGCTCCTACGAGCAGTACTTC	CASGTSGSSYEQYF
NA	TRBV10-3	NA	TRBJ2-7	TGTGCCATCAGTGATGGTAGGATTCTCGAGCAGTACTTC	CAISDGRILEQYF
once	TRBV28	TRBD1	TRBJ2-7	TGTGCCAGCGGCCCGGGACAGGGGAACGAGCAGTACTTC	CASGPGQGNEQYF
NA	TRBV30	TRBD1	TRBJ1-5	TGTGCCTGGAGTGGGGACAGGGGTGGTCAGCCCCAGCATTTT	CAWSGDRGGQPQHF
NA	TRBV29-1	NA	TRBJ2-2	TGCAGCGTTTTCAGAACCGGGGAGCTGTTTTTT	CSVFRTGELFF
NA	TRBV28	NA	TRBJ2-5	TGTGCCAGCAGTTGGTTCCAAGAGACCCAGTACTTC	CASSWFQETQYF
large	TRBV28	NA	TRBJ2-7	TGTGCCAGCAGCCGAGGTGGCGAGCAGTACTTC	CASSRGGEQYF
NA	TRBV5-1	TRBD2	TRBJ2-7	TGCGCCAGCAGCTGGACTAGTTCCTACGAGCAGTACTTC	CASSWTSSYEQYF
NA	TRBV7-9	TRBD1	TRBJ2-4	TGTGCCAGCAGCTCACCGGGACAGGGGGAGGACATTCAGTACTTC	CASSSPGQGEDIQYF
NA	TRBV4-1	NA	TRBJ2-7	TGCGCCAGCAGCCAAGAGAGGGGGTACGAGCAGTACTTC	CASSQERGYEQYF
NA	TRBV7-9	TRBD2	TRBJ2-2	TGTGCCAGCACCAAAGGGGAGGGGACCGGGGAGCTGTTTTTT	CASTKGEGTGELFF
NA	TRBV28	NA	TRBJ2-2	TGTGCCAGCAGTTTCGGGCTAGGCGAGCTGTTTTTT	CASSFGLGELFF
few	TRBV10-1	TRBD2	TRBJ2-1	TGCGCCAGCAGCTCCGGGACTAGCGGGAGTGGTTACAATGAGCAGTTCTTC	CASSSGTSGSGYNEQFF
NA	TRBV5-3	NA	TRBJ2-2	TGTGCCAGAAGCTCCGAACCTACGAACACCGGGGAGCTGTTTTTT	CARSSEPTNTGELFF
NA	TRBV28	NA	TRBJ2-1	TGTGCCAGCAGTTTGATAGGCGGGAATCATGAGCAGTTCTTC	CASSLIGGNHEQFF
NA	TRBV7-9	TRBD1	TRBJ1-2	TGTGCCAGCAGCTTATCATGGGACAGAGAGGGCTACACCTTC	CASSLSWDREGYTF
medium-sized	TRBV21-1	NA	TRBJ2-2	TGTGCCAGCAGCAAGCGCCCCTCCCACAGGGACACCGGGGAGCTGTTTTTT	CASSKRPSHRDTGELFF
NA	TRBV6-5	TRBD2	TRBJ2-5	TGTGCCAGCAGTTACCCCCCTAGCGGGACAGAGACCCAGTACTTC	CASSYPPSGTETQYF
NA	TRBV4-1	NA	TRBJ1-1	TGCGCCAGCAGCCAAGATCCCTTGAACACTGAAGCTTTCTTT	CASSQDPLNTEAFF
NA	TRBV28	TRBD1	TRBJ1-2	TGTGCCAGCCAATCCCCGGACAGGTTCTATGGCTACACCTTC	CASQSPDRFYGYTF
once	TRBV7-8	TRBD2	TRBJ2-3	TGTGCCAGCAGCCCTCCGACTAGCTCAAACACAGATACGCAGTATTTT	CASSPPTSSNTDTQYF
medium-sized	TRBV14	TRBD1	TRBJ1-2	TGTGCCAGCAGCCAAGAATCCTCGGCCCTGACAGGGGCATGGATAGGCTACACCTTC	CASSQESSALTGAWIGYTF
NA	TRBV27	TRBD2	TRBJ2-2	TGTGCCAGCAGTTTATCCCTAGCGGGAGAACGCGGCGGGGAGCTGTTTTTT	CASSLSLAGERGGELFF
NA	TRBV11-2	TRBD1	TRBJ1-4	TGTGCCAGCAGCCGAACAGGGGCCGCGGCTGAAAAACTGTTTTTT	CASSRTGAAAEKLFF
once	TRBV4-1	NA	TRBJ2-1	TGCGCCAGCAGCCAAGAGAGCTACCTCTCCTACAATGAGCAGTTCTTC	CASSQESYLSYNEQFF